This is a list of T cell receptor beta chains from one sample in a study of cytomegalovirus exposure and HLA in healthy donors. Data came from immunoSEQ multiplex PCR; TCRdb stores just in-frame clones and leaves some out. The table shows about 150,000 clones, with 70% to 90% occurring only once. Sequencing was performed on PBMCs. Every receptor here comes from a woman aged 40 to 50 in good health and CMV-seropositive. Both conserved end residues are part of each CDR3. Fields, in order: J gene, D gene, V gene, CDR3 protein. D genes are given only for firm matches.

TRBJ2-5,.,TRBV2,CASRNPGQLQETQYF
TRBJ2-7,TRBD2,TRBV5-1,CASSTNSGSGYEQYF
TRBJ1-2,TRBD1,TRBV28,CASSTDRAYTF
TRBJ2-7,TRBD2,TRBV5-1,CASSRGGDNNEQYF
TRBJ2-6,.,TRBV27,CASSHNSYSGANVLTF
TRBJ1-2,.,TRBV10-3,CAISESGIQYGYTF
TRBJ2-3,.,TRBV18,CASSANRVTDTQYF
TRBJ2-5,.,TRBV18,CASSPDSQTQYF
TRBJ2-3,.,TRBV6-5,CASSLQPSTDTQYF
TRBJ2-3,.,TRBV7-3,CASSPPSTDTQYF
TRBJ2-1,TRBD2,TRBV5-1,CASSLDGGSGGEQFF
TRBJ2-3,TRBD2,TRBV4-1,CASSLVSGSGGNTQYF
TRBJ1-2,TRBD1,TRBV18,CASSQTGTGFYGYTF
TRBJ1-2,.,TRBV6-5,CASSYDFGQTEGYTF
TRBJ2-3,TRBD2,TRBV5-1,CASSLTTSGVPTQYF
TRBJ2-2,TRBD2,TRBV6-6,CASSLAGSLAGELFF
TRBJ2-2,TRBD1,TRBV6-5,CASSYDRGHTGELFF
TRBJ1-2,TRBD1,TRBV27,CASSLTWTGGSDGYTF
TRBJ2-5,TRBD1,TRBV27,CASSPMTGWETQYF
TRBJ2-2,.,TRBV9,CASSVAQTNTGELFF
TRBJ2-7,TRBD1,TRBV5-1,CASRQGSYEQYF
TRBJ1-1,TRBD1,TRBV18,CASSPIGTGTTEAFF
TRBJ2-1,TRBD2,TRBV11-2,CASSLEGLAGNNEQFF
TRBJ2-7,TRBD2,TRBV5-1,CASSFGGRAGYEQYF
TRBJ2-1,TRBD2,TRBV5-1,CASRANLAGGLSHYRVF
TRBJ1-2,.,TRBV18,CASSPPDSNYGYTF